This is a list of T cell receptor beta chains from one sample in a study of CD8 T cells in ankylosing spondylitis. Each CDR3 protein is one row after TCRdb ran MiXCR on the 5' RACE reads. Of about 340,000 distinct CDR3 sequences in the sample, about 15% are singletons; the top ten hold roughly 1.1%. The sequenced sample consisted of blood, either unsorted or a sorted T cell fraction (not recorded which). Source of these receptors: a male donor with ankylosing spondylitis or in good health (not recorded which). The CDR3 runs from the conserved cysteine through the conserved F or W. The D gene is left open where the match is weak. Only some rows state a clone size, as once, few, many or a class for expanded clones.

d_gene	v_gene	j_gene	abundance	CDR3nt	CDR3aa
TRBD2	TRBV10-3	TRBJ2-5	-	TGTGCCATCAGTGAGTCGGCTAGCGGGGGACAAGAGACCCAGTACTTC	CAISESASGGQETQYF
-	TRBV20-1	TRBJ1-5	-	TGCAGTGCTAGATCGGGGGGAAGGGATCAGCCCCAGCATTTT	CSARSGGRDQPQHF
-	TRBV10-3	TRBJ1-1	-	TGTGCCATCAGTGAGGGGGGGAAAATGAACACTGAAGCTTTCTTT	CAISEGGKMNTEAFF
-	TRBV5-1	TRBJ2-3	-	TGCGCCAGCAGCTTGGGTCGGGGGGCAGCGGCAGATACGCAGTATTTT	CASSLGRGAAADTQYF
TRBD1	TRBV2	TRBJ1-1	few	TGTGCCAGCAGTGAAGGAGGTCAACGACAGGGGCCCTTT	CASSEGGQRQGPF
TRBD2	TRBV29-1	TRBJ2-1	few	TGCAGCGTTGCGAGCGGGGGCTCCTACAATGAGCAGTTCTTC	CSVASGGSYNEQFF
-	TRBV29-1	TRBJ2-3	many	TGCAGCGATCCGGGGGCAGGCACAGATACGCAGTATTTT	CSDPGAGTDTQYF
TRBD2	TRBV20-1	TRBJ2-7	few	TGCAGTGCTTCATCAAGCGGGGTCCTCTACGAGCAGTACTTC	CSASSSGVLYEQYF
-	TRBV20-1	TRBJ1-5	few	TGCAGTGCTAGAGGGGTAGGATCTGGCAATCAGCCCCAGCATTTT	CSARGVGSGNQPQHF
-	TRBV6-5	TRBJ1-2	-	TGTGCCAGCAGTTATGGGGGGACTAACTATGGCTACACCTTC	CASSYGGTNYGYTF
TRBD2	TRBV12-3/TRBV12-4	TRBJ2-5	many	TGTGCCAGCAGTTTAGCGGGGGGGGTGGAGACCCAGTACTTC	CASSLAGGVETQYF
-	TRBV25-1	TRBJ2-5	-	TGTGCCAGCGGGGTCTTGGCGTTCCAAGAGACCCAGTACTTC	CASGVLAFQETQYF
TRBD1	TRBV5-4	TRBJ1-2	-	TGTGCCAGCAGCTTGGGTAGGGACAGGGATGCTGGCTACACCTTC	CASSLGRDRDAGYTF
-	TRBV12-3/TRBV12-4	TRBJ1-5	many	TGTGCCAGCAGGCCCCGAGGGATTCAGCCCCAGCATTTT	CASRPRGIQPQHF
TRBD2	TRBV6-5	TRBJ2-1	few	TGTGCCAGCAGTTACGGCCGGGGACTAGCAGGTAATGAGCAGTTCTTC	CASSYGRGLAGNEQFF
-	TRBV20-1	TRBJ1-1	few	TGCAGTGCTAGAAACCAAGACAACGCAGGTACTGAAGCTTTCTTT	CSARNQDNAGTEAFF
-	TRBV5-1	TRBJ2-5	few	TGCGCCAGCAGCTTGGTCTCCGACGGGGCTATCGGGACCCAGTACTTC	CASSLVSDGAIGTQYF
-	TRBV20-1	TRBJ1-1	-	TGCAGTGCCGATCGCAGGAACACTGAAGCTTTCTTT	CSADRRNTEAFF
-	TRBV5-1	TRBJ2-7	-	TGCGCCAGCAGCTTGGGGGTCCGAGCACTAGCCTACGAGCAGTACTTC	CASSLGVRALAYEQYF
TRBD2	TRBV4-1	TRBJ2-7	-	TGCGCCAGCAGCCAAGCCCGCGAACTAGCGGTTTCCTCCTACGAGCAGTACTTC	CASSQARELAVSSYEQYF
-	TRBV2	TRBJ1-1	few	TGTGCCAGCAGTAGGAGGGAAGGCACTGAAGCTTTCTTT	CASSRREGTEAFF
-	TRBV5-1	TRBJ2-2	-	TGCGCCAGCAGCTTCCTAAGCCTCAACGGGGAGCTGTTTTTT	CASSFLSLNGELFF
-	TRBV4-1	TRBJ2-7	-	TGCGCCAGCAGCCAAGAACAGGGGGGGGCGTACGAGCAGTACTTC	CASSQEQGGAYEQYF
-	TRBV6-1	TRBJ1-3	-	TGTGCCGCAGCAAGAGGGAGCTCTGGAAACACCATATATTTT	CAAARGSSGNTIYF
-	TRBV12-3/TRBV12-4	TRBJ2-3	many	TGTGCCAGCAGTTTAGTGGGGCGCACAGATACGCAGTATTTT	CASSLVGRTDTQYF
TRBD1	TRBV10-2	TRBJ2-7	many	TGCGCCAGCAACACAGGGGGCAGTTCCTACGAGCAGTACTTC	CASNTGGSSYEQYF
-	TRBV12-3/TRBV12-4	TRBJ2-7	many	TGTGCCAGCAGCCGGGACCCGGGGTACGAGCAGTACTTC	CASSRDPGYEQYF
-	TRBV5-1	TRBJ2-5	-	TGCGCCAGCAGCTTACAGGGCACCCTCCAAGAGACCCAGTACTTC	CASSLQGTLQETQYF